These T cell receptor beta chains were read from a single sample in a study of shared clonotypes between healthy human individuals. Only in-frame clones appear in the TCRdb table, and some are missing; sequencing was by immunoSEQ multiplex PCR. The table records approximately 1.9 million clones, roughly 93% of them present only once. The sample comprised naive CD8+ T cells from PBMCs. These receptors were taken from a young man in good health. Some clones in this sample may be carry-over from other donors' samples. CDR3s leave out the opening cysteine and the closing phenylalanine or tryptophan.

v_call cdr3_aa
TRBV29-1 SVGTGVRGYT
TRBV9 ASSVKRGEVPSNEQF
TRBV5-1 ASSPGVADVYNEQF
TRBV28 ASSPRRLAGVGELF
TRBV6-5 ASSYSPVVGGYT
TRBV5-1 ASSPEDTGIYEQY
TRBV28 ASSSSRFVNTEAF
TRBV5-5 ASSYGQGPPHGYT
TRBV27 ASSSRTSGEVSYEQY
TRBV6-1 ASSPTSGTETQY
TRBV27 ASRQGINYGYT
TRBV7-3 ASSLGTSGPPYNEQF
TRBV4-2 ASSQILAEAYEQY
TRBV4-1 ASTPESVDEQF
TRBV6-5 ASKVGPYGYT
TRBV7-9 ATEGGQGTDTQY
TRBV6-1 ASGTGDPYYEQY
TRBV7-9 ASSPHPLADNEQF
TRBV9 ASSAGGPGQPQH
TRBV6-1 ASSGHHLREGETQY
TRBV27 ASSLGGRAFEQY
TRBV27 ASSLSRGTGRGVNEQF
TRBV11-2 ASSLDLGPTEAF
TRBV7-6 ASSLSAMGLAGNNEQF
TRBV27 ASSLSTPGGYEQY
TRBV7-9 ASNPYRSSGNTIY
TRBV29-1 SVVASKAPNTGELF
TRBV11-3 ASRGGTGENEKLF
TRBV19 ASSIGVVGTLTGELF
TRBV4-1 ASSQDHGRGTEAF
TRBV6-1 ASSVWPGTVSYEQY
TRBV20-1 SAGGRDGYT
TRBV30 AWRTGINSPLH
TRBV4-1 ASSQDVRGEGTSGEGEQF
TRBV7-6 ASSLVEGGNEQY
TRBV29-1 SVEDPGEETQY
TRBV7-9 ASSDGGFYEQY
TRBV4-1 ASSQDRQYEKLF
TRBV15 ATSREPSAGGDYGYT
TRBV2 ASIYSTRDREETQY
TRBV7-2 ASSRLAGTRTDTQY
TRBV5-6 ASSLGVGQAEAF
TRBV19 ASSTSPLNTIY
TRBV28 ASSPSPGTGGRSEAF
TRBV19 ASTPFVGGRSPYEQY
TRBV27 ASSPLGTSGTYEQY
TRBV4-1 ASSQDLGRSPGELF
TRBV7-3 ASSLNPHNEQF
TRBV11-2 ASTMGTGGVDEQY
TRBV27 ASSLSSGTYEQY
TRBV5-1 ASSRRWDRDPNTGELF
TRBV28 ASSFATLLGNTEAF
TRBV7-6 ASSLAGQGIGNEQY
TRBV10-3 AISESRGRFDPFGSDTQY
TRBV5-4 ASSLEYEQY
TRBV15 ATSRDGLTSYEQY
TRBV30 AWSSAGLYEQY
TRBV29-1 SVEGDRGYNEQF
TRBV4-1 ASSQQSRGELGYEQY